Below, one T cell receptor (beta chain) is given with its context. The antigen is unknown. This specimen belongs to a study of T cell responses to AZD1222 COVID-19 vaccine. Overall study results and limits: Per reports, nearly half of all spike-specific TCRs target regions that are unmutated in variants. Two AZD1222 doses significantly raised spike-specific TCR breadth and depth over controls. Only after the peak T cell response were repertoires sampled.

This CDR3 spans 15 amino acids. V dropped 6 bases and J dropped 2; count of bases not matched to a gene: 5. CDR1 MNHEY and CDR2 SMNVEV come from the germline V gene (reference sequence). Profiling relied on immunoSEQ multiplex PCR, and the TCRdb table lists in-frame clones only, not all of them. The table lists nearly 110,000 clones, roughly 85% of them singletons. This chain connects TRBV27 to TRBJ2-1, with 9 bases lining up with TRBD1. The sequencing used peripheral blood, collected 28 days after the second AZD1222 dose. The origin of this receptor is an adult who received the AZD1222 COVID-19 vaccine. The CDR3: CASRGGTGTYNEQFF. The CDR3 DNA reads as TGTGCCAGCAGGGGCGGGACAGGGACCTACAATGAGCAGTTCTTC.